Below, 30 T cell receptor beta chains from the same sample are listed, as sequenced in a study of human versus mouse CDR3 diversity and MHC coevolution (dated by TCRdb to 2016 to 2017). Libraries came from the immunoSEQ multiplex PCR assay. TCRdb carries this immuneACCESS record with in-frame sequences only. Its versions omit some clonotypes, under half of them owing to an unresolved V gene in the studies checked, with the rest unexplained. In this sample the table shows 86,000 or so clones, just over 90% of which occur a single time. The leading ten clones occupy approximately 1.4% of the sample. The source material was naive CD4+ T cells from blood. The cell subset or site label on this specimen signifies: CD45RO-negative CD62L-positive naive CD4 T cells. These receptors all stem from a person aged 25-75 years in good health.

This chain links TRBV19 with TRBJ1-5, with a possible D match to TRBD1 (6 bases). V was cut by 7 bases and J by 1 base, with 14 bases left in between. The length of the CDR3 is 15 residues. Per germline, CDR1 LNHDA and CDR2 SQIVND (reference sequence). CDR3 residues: CASISQGNSNQPQHF. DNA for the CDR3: TGTGCCAGTATTTCTCAGGGGAACAGCAATCAGCCCCAGCATTTT.

The CDR3: CASSLAAVLYGYTF. The CDR3 bases are TGTGCCAGCAGCTTAGCTGCGGTGCTCTATGGCTACACCTTC. The chain employs TRBV7-2 and TRBJ1-2; D is unclear. The germline gives CDR1 SGHTA, CDR2 FQGNSA. Trimming pared 0 bases from V and 4 bases from J, leaving 9 bases between. This CDR3 has 14 residues.

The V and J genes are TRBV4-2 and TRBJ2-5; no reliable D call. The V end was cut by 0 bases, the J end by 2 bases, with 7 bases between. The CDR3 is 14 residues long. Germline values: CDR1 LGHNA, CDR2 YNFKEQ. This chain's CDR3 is CASSQDRGQETQYF. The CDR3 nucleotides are TGTGCCAGCAGCCAAGATCGCGGTCAAGAGACCCAGTACTTC.

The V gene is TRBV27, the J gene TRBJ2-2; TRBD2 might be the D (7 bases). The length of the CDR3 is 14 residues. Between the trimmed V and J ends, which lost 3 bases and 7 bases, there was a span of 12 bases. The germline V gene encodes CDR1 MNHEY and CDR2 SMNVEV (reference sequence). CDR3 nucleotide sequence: TGTGCCAGCAGTTTCTGGGGGGGCGGCGGGGAGCTGTTTTTT. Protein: CASSFWGGGGELFF.

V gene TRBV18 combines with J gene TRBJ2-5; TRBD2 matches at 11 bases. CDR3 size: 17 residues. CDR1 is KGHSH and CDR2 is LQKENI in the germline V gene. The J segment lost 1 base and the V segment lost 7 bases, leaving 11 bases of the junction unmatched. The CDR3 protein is CASFLSASGGTQETQYF. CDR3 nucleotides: TGTGCCAGCTTCCTAAGCGCTAGCGGGGGGACCCAAGAGACCCAGTACTTC.

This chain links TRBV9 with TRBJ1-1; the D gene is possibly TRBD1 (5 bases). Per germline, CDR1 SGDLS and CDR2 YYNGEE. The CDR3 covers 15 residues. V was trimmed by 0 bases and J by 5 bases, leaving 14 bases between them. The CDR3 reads CASSVGGRANTEAFF. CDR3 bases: TGTGCCAGCAGCGTAGGGGGCAGGGCGAATACTGAAGCTTTCTTT.

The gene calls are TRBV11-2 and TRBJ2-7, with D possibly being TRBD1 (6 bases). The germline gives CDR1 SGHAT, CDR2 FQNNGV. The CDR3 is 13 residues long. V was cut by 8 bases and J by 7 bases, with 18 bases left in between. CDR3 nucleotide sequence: TGTGCCAGCCACACGGGACATCGCGAAGAGCAGTACTTC. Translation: CASHTGHREEQYF.

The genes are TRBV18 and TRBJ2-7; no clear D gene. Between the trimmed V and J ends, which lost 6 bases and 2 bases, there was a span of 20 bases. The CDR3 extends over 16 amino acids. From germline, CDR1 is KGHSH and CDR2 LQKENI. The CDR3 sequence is CASSRSSLSTAYEQYF. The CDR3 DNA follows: TGTGCCAGCTCCCGATCTTCTCTGAGCACGGCCTACGAGCAGTACTTC.

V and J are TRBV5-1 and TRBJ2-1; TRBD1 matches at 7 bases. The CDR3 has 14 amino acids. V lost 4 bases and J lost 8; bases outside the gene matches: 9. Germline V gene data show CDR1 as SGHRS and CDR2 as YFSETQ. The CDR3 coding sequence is TGCGCCAGCAGCATACAAGGGGGCAGGTATGAGCAGTTCTTC. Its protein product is CASSIQGGRYEQFF.

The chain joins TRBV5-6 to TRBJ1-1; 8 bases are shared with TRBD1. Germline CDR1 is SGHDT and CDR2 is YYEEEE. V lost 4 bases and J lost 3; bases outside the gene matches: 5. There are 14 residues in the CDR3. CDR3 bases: TGTGCCAGCAGCCCTGAGGACAGGGACACTGAAGCTTTCTTT. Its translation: CASSPEDRDTEAFF.

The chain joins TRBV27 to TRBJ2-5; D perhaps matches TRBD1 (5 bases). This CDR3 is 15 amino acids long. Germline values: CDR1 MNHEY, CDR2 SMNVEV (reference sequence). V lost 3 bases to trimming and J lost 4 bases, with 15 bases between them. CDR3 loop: CASSFRSPDRETQYF. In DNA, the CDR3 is TGTGCCAGCAGTTTTCGCTCCCCCGACAGAGAGACCCAGTACTTC.

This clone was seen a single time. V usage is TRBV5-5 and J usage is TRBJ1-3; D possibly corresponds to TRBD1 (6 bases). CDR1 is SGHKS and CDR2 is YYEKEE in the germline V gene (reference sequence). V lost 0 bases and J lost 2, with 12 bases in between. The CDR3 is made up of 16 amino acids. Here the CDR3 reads CASSLDPGVTGNTIYF. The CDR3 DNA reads TGTGCCAGCAGCTTGGACCCAGGGGTAACTGGAAACACCATATATTTT.

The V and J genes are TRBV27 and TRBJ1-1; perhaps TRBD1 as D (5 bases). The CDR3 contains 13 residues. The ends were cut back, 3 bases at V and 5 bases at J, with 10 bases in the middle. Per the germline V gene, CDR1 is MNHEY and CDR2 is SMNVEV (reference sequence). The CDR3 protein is CASSFNKGTEAFF. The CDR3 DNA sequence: TGTGCCAGCAGTTTTAATAAGGGGACTGAAGCTTTCTTT.

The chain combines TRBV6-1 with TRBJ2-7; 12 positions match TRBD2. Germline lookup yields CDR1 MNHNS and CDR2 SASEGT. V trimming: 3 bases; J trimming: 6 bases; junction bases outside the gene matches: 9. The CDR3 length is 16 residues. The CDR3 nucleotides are TGTGCCAGCAGTGACCAACTAGCGGGAGGCAATGTCGAGCAGTACTTC. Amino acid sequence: CASSDQLAGGNVEQYF.

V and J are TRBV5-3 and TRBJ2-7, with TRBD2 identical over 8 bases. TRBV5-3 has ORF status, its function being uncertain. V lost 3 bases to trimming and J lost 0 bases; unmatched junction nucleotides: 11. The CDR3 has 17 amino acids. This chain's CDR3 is CARSSTSLSGISYEQYF. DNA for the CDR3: TGTGCCAGAAGCTCGACCTCCCTTAGCGGGATCTCCTACGAGCAGTACTTC.

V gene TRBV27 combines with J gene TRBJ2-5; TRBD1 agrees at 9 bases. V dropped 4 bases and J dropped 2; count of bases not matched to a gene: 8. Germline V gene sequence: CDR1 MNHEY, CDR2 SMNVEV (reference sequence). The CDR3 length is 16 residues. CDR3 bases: TGTGCCAGCAGTTCTCACAGAGACAGGGGGCAAGAGACCCAGTACTTC. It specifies CASSSHRDRGQETQYF.

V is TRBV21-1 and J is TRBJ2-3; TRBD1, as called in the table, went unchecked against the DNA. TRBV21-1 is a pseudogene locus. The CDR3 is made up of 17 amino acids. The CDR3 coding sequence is TGTGCCAGCAGCAAAGTGGAGTGGGGCAGGGCCACAGATACGCAGTATTTT. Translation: CASSKVEWGRATDTQYF.

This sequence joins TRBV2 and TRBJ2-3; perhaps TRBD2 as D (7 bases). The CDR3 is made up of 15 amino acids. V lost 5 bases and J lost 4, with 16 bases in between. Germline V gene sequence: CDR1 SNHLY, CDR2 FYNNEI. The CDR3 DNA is TGTGCCAGCAGTAAGGGGGGGCCGAATTCAGATACGCAGTATTTT. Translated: CASSKGGPNSDTQYF.

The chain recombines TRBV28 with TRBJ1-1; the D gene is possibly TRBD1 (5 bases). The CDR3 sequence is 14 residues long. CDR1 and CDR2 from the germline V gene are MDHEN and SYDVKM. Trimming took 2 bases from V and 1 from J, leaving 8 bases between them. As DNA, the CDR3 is TGTGCCAGCAGTTTACAGGGAAGGAACACTGAAGCTTTCTTT. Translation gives CASSLQGRNTEAFF.

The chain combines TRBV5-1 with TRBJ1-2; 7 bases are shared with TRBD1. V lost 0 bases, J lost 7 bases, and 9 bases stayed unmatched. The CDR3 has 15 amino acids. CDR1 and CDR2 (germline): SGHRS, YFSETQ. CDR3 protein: CASSLEETGIPGYTF. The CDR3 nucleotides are TGCGCCAGCAGCTTGGAAGAGACAGGGATTCCTGGCTACACCTTC.

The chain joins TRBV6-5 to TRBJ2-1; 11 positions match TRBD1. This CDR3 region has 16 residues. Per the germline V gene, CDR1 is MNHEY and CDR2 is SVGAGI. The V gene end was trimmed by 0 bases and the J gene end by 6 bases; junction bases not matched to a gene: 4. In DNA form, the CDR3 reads TGTGCCAGCAGTTACTCGGGGGGACAGGGGGGCAATGAGCAGTTCTTC. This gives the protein CASSYSGGQGGNEQFF.

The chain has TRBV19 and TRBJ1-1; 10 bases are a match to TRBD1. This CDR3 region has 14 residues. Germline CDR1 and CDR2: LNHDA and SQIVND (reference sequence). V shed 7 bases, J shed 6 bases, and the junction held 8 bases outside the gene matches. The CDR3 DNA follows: TGTGCCAGTATTCAGGACAGGGGGGATCCTGAAGCTTTCTTT. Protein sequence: CASIQDRGDPEAFF.

CDR3 DNA: TGTGCCAGCAGCTTGCTCTTGCAGTCAGGGGTCAATCAGCCCCAGCATTTT. The encoded protein is CASSLLLQSGVNQPQHF. The chain recombines TRBV5-6 with TRBJ1-5; maybe TRBD1 (6 bases). V dropped 1 base and J dropped 3 bases, with 17 bases sitting between them. This CDR3 has 17 residues. Germline loops: CDR1 SGHDT, CDR2 YYEEEE.

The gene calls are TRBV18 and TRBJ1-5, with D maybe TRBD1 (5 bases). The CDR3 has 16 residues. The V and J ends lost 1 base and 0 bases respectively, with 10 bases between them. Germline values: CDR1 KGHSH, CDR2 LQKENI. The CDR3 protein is CASSPRRVNSNQPQHF. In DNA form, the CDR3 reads TGTGCCAGCTCACCACGCAGGGTAAATAGCAATCAGCCCCAGCATTTT.

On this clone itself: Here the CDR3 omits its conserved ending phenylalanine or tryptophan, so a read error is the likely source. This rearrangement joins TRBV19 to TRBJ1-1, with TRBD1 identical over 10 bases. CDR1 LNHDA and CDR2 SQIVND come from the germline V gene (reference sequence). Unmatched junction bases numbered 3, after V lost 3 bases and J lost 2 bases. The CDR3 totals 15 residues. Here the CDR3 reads CASSIRDRGNTEAFL. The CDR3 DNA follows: TGTGCCAGTAGTATCCGGGACAGGGGAAACACTGAAGCTTTCCTT.

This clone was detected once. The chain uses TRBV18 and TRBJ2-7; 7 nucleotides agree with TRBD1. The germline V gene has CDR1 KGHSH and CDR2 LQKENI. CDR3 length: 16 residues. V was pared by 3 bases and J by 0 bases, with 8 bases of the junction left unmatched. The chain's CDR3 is CASSPVGDSFSYEQYF. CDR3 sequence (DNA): TGTGCCAGCTCACCGGTCGGGGACAGCTTCTCCTACGAGCAGTACTTC. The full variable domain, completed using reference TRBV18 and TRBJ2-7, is NAGVMQNPRHLVRRRGQEARLRCSPMKGHSHVYWYRQLPEEGLKFMVYLQKENIIDESGMPKERFSAEFPKEGPSILRIQQVVRGDSAAYFCASSPVGDSFSYEQYFGPGTRLTVT.

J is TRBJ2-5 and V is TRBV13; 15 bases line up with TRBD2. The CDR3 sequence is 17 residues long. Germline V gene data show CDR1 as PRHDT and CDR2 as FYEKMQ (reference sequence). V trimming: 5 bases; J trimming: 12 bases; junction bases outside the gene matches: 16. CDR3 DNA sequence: TGTGCCAGCAGCCCTAGAGGGACTAGCGGGAGGACCCGACCAGAGTACTTC. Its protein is CASSPRGTSGRTRPEYF.

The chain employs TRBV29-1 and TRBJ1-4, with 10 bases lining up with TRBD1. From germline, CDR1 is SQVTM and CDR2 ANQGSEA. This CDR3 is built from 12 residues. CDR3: CSATGQGEKLFF. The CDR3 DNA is TGCAGTGCCACGGGACAGGGGGAAAAACTGTTTTTT.

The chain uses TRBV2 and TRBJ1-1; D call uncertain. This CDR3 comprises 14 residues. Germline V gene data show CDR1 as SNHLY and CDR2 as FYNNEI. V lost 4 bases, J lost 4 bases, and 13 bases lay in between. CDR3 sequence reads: CASSVTGSATEAFF. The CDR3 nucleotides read TGTGCCAGCAGTGTGACCGGGTCGGCCACTGAAGCTTTCTTT.

The CDR3 DNA follows: TGTGCCAGCAGTTACTCGTTTAGCGGGAGTACCTACGAGCAGTACTTC. This sequence encodes CASSYSFSGSTYEQYF. The rearrangement joins TRBV6-5 to TRBJ2-7; 9 positions match TRBD2. CDR3 length: 16 residues. V trimming: 0 bases; J trimming: 2 bases; junction bases outside the gene matches: 5. Germline CDR1 and CDR2: MNHEY and SVGAGI.